This T cell receptor beta chain is from a study of blood T cell repertoires in COVID-19. In the study overall: Nucleic acid was either cDNA or gDNA, and it came from T cells, B-cell-depleted T cells, or PBMCs.

V gave up 3 bases and J gave up 4 bases, with 15 bases separating them. The germline V gene encodes CDR1 MDHEN and CDR2 SYDVKM. CDR3 length equals 15 residues. The data were produced by immunoSEQ multiplex PCR, yet TCRdb's version contains in-frame clones alone and is incomplete. The data contain 150,000 or so clones, roughly 86% of them singletons. This clone was counted a single time. The J gene is TRBJ1-1, the V gene TRBV28; possible D gene TRBD1, 5 bases. The TCR sequence derives from a woman aged 55-70 years with acute or convalescent COVID-19. The specimen sequenced was peripheral blood. The CDR3, as DNA: TGTGCCAGCAGTTTTTGGGGGGATCGGAGCACTGAAGCTTTCTTT. Its translation: CASSFWGDRSTEAFF.